The TCR beta chain described here comes from a study (dated by TCRdb to the late 2010s). With respect to the entire study: Patients provided blood, with volumes of up to 100 ml, in addition to duodenal biopsy samples that ranged from roughly 6 to 13. Most subjects' cells were stained with pooled PE-conjugated tetramers presenting glia-alpha1a, -alpha2, -ω1 and -ω2 epitopes. PBMCs were gated as tetramer-binding CD4+ effector-memory gut-homing cells, defined as CD3+, CD11c-, CD14-, CD15-, CD19-, CD56-, CD45RA-, CD62L- and integrin beta7+. The study followed gluten-specific CD4+ T cell receptor repertoires in celiac disease in blood and gut, at different disease stages, and over intervals ranging from weeks to decades. The overall study examined blood and gut biopsy samples from some 21 celiac disease patients. For long-term comparison, patients who had historic T cell material from decades earlier were asked to donate new blood and biopsy samples. Broader findings and caveats from the paper: The conclusions depend on the specificity of the tetramers, and in earlier work roughly 76% of tetramer-sorted clones showed antigen-specific proliferation. Among 1,900 or so TCRs from about 15 patients, around a tenth of TCR-alpha, TCR-beta or paired amino acid sequences were found to be public. Across patients, about 1% of TCR-beta sequences and approximately 0.19% of paired TCR-alpha/beta clonotypes were shared, and the authors concluded that cross-contamination was not an issue. Because of sampling limits, a maximum clonotype overlap of only 50% to 60% was obtained between two independent sequencing runs of the same sample. Clonotypes specific for gluten lasted for decades, and samples taken roughly 16 to 28 years apart shared up to roughly 53% overlap.

This clonotype is judged large (0.1 to 1%). No quality values exist for individual bases; no much larger clone is one base distant. The method behind the library was 5' RACE. A modified SMART protocol was used to prepare bulk TCR libraries. Bulk TCR libraries were sequenced on Illumina MiSeq with paired-end 300 bp reads, while single-cell libraries were sequenced on MiSeq with paired-end 250 bp reads. On the study's bioinformatics: Reads were preprocessed with selected pRESTO steps, and V, D, J genes and CDR3 junctions were assigned with IMGT/HighV-QUEST. Bulk sequences were retained only when found in at least two replicas with cumulative read counts of 10 or more. Repertoire diversity was measured with a sample-corrected Shannon entropy estimator, applied to samples with more than 20 cells. The public sequencing data were trimmed at Q25 with fastp and processed into clonotypes with MiXCR by TCRdb, which kept only in-frame beta chains. CDR3 protein duplicates are merged, each entry listing the most common genes and DNA. For this entry, the V and J calls and clone size follow TCRdb and not the study's own pipeline. This sample has around 150 distinct CDR3 sequences in its table, and 15% to 17% of those were observed once. 50% of the sample is held by the ten biggest clonotypes.

When samples held relatively high numbers of tetramer-positive T cells, bulk-cell sorting was done alongside single-cell sorting. Gluten-specific T cells were isolated using HLA-DQ:gluten tetramers and were analyzed by high-throughput sequencing of rearranged TCR-alpha and TCR-beta genes. PBMCs were isolated by Ficoll density gradient centrifugation and cryopreserved before staining. Every sort was run on a BD Aria II cell sorter, and FlowJo was used to analyze the flow data. The CDR3 covers 18 residues, taking in both the cysteine and the phenylalanine. Only the CDR3 DNA is retained, 54 bases long and in frame from the first base. As encoded in the germline V gene, CDR1 is LGHNA while CDR2 is YNFKEQ. The trim is 3 bases for V and 3 bases for J, with a gap of 20 bases between the germline ends.

Source: gluten tetramer+ CD4+ T cells from blood, taken while untreated, on a gluten-free diet, or during gluten challenge (not recorded which). Explained via the paper, the cell subset or site label denotes: CD4+ T cells binding HLA-DQ:gluten tetramers. This receptor was obtained from a male donor with celiac disease. The chain was built from TRBV4-2 and TRBJ2-2, and TRBD1 may be the D gene, going by 6 matching bases. The bases read TGTGCCAGCAGCCAGATGACAACCGCAGGGGCTGACACCGGGGAGCTGTTTTTT. Its protein is CASSQMTTAGADTGELFF.